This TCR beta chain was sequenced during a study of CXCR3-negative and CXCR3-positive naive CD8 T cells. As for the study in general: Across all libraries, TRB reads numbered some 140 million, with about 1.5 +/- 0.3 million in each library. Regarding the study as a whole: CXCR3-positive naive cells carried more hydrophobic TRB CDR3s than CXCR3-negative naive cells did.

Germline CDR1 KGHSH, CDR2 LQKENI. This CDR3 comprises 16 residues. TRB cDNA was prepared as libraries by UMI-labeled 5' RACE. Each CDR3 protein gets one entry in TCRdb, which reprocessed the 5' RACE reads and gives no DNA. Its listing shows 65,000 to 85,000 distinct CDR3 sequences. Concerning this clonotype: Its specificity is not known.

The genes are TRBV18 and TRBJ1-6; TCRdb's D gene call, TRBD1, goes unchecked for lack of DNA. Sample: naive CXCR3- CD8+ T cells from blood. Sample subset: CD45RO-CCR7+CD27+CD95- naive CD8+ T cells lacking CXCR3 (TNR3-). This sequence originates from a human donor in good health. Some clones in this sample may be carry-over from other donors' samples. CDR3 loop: CASSPPDHRTNSPLHF. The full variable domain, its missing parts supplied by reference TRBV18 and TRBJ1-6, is NAGVMQNPRHLVRRRGQEARLRCSPMKGHSHVYWYRQLPEEGLKFMVYLQKENIIDESGMPKERFSAEFPKEGPSILRIQQVVRGDSAAYFCASSPPDHRTNSPLHFGNGTRLTVT.